The sequence of this TCR beta chain was determined in a study of regulatory T cells in long-lasting Graves disease. On the study more broadly: The study counted Graves' disease as persistent given over 5 years of antithyroid drugs and positive TSH receptor antibodies.

This CDR3 comprises 16 residues. Germline V CDR1 and CDR2: DFQATT, SNEGSKA (reference sequence). The ends lost 0 bases at V and 0 bases at J; junction bases unmatched: 5. The TCR beta library used iRepertoire HTBI primers with Arm-PCR amplification of CDR3. TCRdb redid the calling of the multiplex PCR reads with MiXCR, one entry per CDR3 protein. The table shows almost 350,000 distinct CDR3 sequences, with roughly a fifth occurring only once. Time point indicated: persistent/refractory GD, antithyroid drugs over 5 years with positive TRAb. After RNA was extracted from PBMCs, the TCR library was made from it. Enrollment of patients was through an endocrinology department in Xi'an, China. Overall study findings and caveats: Persistent patients shared fewer than 3,500 public clonotypes among themselves. Newly diagnosed patients shared fewer, at some 970. Patients with persistent disease showed a bias toward TRBV28, TRBJ1-2 and TRBJ2-5.

This clonotype was counted only a few times. The antigen remains undetermined. The rearrangement joins TRBV20-1 to TRBJ2-7; TRBD2 agrees at 10 bases. This TCR was recovered from a female donor with Graves disease. Sequenced here: peripheral blood mononuclear cells (PBMCs), sampled when the disease was refractory, from a patient treated with antithyroid drugs. CDR3 nucleotide sequence: TGCAGTGCTAGAGATAGAGGACTAGCGGACTCCTACGAGCAGTACTTC. Translation: CSARDRGLADSYEQYF.